This TCR beta chain was captured in a study of blood T cell repertoires in COVID-19. Membership in each cohort depended on participant-reported clinical history. Trimming took 11 bases from V and 0 from J; bases not matched to a gene: 8. Germline CDR1 and CDR2: SGHTA and FQGTGA. The CDR3 covers 15 residues. Original data processing: How many nucleated cells were present was estimated from reference gene primer amplification. The repertoire was sequenced with immunoSEQ multiplex PCR; TCRdb's copy has only in-frame clones and lacks some. V and J calls and clone size come straight from that table; D and trimming were deduced from the DNA. This sample has around 140,000 clones; about 86% occur once, and the top ten carry 2% to 3%.

The sample was PBMCs or T cells enriched from blood (not recorded which). The receptor was derived from a middle-aged man with acute COVID-19. The rearrangement joins TRBV7-3 to TRBJ2-1; TRBD2 matches at 9 bases. In nucleotides, the CDR3 is TGTGCCTCTTCGAGCGGGGGGTTCTCCTACAATGAGCAGTTCTTC. Translation: CASSSGGFSYNEQFF.